The rows below give T cell receptor beta chains drawn from one sample of a study of control samples from healthy donors and cancer patients. Method: immunoSEQ multiplex PCR; TCRdb's copy keeps in-frame clones and lacks some. The data hold some 120,000 clones, with about 93% observed a single time. Sequenced material: blood. The receptors derive from a man in his late teens or twenties in good health. Each CDR3 is given with its conserved first and last residue. The order of the fields is V gene, clone size, D gene, J gene, CDR3 protein, CDR3 DNA. The D gene is left open where the match is weak. Where a row states a size, it is once, few, many or the class of an expanded clone; other rows omit it.

v_call: TRBV2
clone_size: once
d_call: TRBD1
j_call: TRBJ1-1
cdr3_aa: CASSGTGSVPTEAFF
cdr3_nt: TGTGCCAGCTCCGGGACAGGGTCTGTGCCCACTGAAGCTTTCTTT

v_call: TRBV24-1
clone_size: .
d_call: TRBD1
j_call: TRBJ1-4
cdr3_aa: CATGSLQGTNEKLFF
cdr3_nt: TGTGCCACCGGAAGCTTACAGGGGACTAATGAAAAACTGTTTTTT

v_call: TRBV29-1
clone_size: .
d_call: .
j_call: TRBJ2-1
cdr3_aa: CSVGVLPYNEQFF
cdr3_nt: TGCAGCGTTGGGGTCCTCCCCTACAATGAGCAGTTCTTC

v_call: TRBV2
clone_size: .
d_call: .
j_call: TRBJ1-2
cdr3_aa: CASRGRAYGYTF
cdr3_nt: TGTGCCAGCCGTGGGCGGGCCTATGGCTACACCTTC

v_call: TRBV3-1/TRBV3-2
clone_size: .
d_call: TRBD2
j_call: TRBJ2-2
cdr3_aa: CASKTSGSGELFF
cdr3_nt: TGTGCCAGCAAAACTAGCGGGAGCGGGGAGCTGTTTTTT

v_call: TRBV10-3
clone_size: .
d_call: .
j_call: TRBJ2-1
cdr3_aa: CAISESNLEQFF
cdr3_nt: TGTGCCATCAGTGAGTCGAACTTGGAGCAGTTCTTC

v_call: TRBV6-5
clone_size: once
d_call: .
j_call: TRBJ2-4
cdr3_aa: CASSLTSRSKNIQYF
cdr3_nt: TGTGCCAGCAGCCTCACTAGCCGGTCTAAAAACATTCAGTACTTC

v_call: TRBV5-8
clone_size: .
d_call: .
j_call: TRBJ1-2
cdr3_aa: CASSLGARAPSRTF
cdr3_nt: TGTGCCAGCAGCTTGGGTGCAAGGGCTCCTTCTCGCACCTTC

v_call: TRBV11-3
clone_size: .
d_call: .
j_call: TRBJ2-4
cdr3_aa: CASSLAGVGNIQYF
cdr3_nt: TGTGCCAGCAGCCTCGCAGGGGTTGGAAACATTCAGTACTTC

v_call: TRBV20-1
clone_size: .
d_call: .
j_call: TRBJ1-1
cdr3_aa: CSASEGNTEAFF
cdr3_nt: TGCAGTGCTAGTGAGGGGAACACTGAAGCTTTCTTT

v_call: TRBV12-3/TRBV12-4
clone_size: once
d_call: .
j_call: TRBJ1-6
cdr3_aa: CASSSGQYSPLHF
cdr3_nt: TGTGCCAGCAGTTCCGGACAGTATTCACCCCTCCACTTT

v_call: TRBV15
clone_size: .
d_call: TRBD2
j_call: TRBJ2-4
cdr3_aa: CATRFGGGNIQYF
cdr3_nt: TGTGCCACCAGGTTCGGGGGGGGAAACATTCAGTACTTC

v_call: TRBV19
clone_size: once
d_call: .
j_call: TRBJ1-3
cdr3_aa: CASSIGFSSGNTIYF
cdr3_nt: TGTGCCAGTAGTATAGGTTTCAGCTCTGGAAACACCATATATTTT

v_call: TRBV15
clone_size: .
d_call: .
j_call: TRBJ2-5
cdr3_aa: CATSSGSGETQYF
cdr3_nt: TGTGCCACCAGCTCAGGGTCTGGTGAGACCCAGTACTTC

v_call: TRBV4-1
clone_size: .
d_call: .
j_call: TRBJ2-1
cdr3_aa: CASSQELSSYNEQFF
cdr3_nt: TGCGCCAGCAGCCAAGAATTGAGCTCCTACAATGAGCAGTTCTTC

v_call: TRBV10-3
clone_size: .
d_call: TRBD1
j_call: TRBJ1-6
cdr3_aa: CAISGGQEYSPLHF
cdr3_nt: TGTGCCATCAGCGGGGGACAGGAGTATTCACCCCTCCACTTT

v_call: TRBV20-1
clone_size: .
d_call: .
j_call: TRBJ1-6
cdr3_aa: CSASEAGPTALHF
cdr3_nt: TGCAGTGCTAGTGAGGCAGGCCCAACGGCCCTTCACTTT

v_call: TRBV27
clone_size: .
d_call: .
j_call: TRBJ1-6
cdr3_aa: CASSLKGAVRNSPLHF
cdr3_nt: TGTGCCAGCAGTTTAAAGGGTGCCGTTCGGAATTCACCCCTCCACTTT

v_call: TRBV6-2/TRBV6-3
clone_size: once
d_call: .
j_call: TRBJ1-2
cdr3_aa: CASSYRGRGGYTF
cdr3_nt: TGTGCCAGCAGTTACCGGGGTCGCGGTGGCTACACCTTC

v_call: TRBV5-1
clone_size: .
d_call: .
j_call: TRBJ1-2
cdr3_aa: CASSLASNYGYTF
cdr3_nt: TGCGCCAGCAGCTTGGCCAGTAACTATGGCTACACCTTC

v_call: TRBV2
clone_size: .
d_call: TRBD1
j_call: TRBJ1-1
cdr3_aa: CATARGQGSEAFF
cdr3_nt: TGTGCCACCGCCCGGGGACAGGGATCTGAAGCTTTCTTT

v_call: TRBV6-5
clone_size: .
d_call: .
j_call: TRBJ1-6
cdr3_aa: CASWGENHSPLHF
cdr3_nt: TGTGCCAGCTGGGGGGAAAATCATTCACCCCTCCACTTT

v_call: TRBV27
clone_size: .
d_call: .
j_call: TRBJ1-5
cdr3_aa: CASSQTGLAQPQHF
cdr3_nt: TGTGCCAGCAGTCAAACAGGGCTGGCTCAGCCCCAGCATTTT

v_call: TRBV7-9
clone_size: .
d_call: .
j_call: TRBJ2-5
cdr3_aa: CASSLEVTQVQYF
cdr3_nt: TGTGCCAGCAGCTTAGAAGTCACCCAGGTCCAGTACTTC

v_call: TRBV3-1/TRBV3-2
clone_size: .
d_call: TRBD1
j_call: TRBJ1-1
cdr3_aa: CASSQTGLWNTEAFF
cdr3_nt: TGTGCCAGCAGCCAGACAGGGTTGTGGAACACTGAAGCTTTCTTT

v_call: TRBV9
clone_size: .
d_call: TRBD1
j_call: TRBJ1-6
cdr3_aa: CASRPGTDNSPLHF
cdr3_nt: TGTGCCAGCCGGCCCGGGACAGATAATTCACCCCTCCACTTT

v_call: TRBV28
clone_size: .
d_call: TRBD1
j_call: TRBJ2-1
cdr3_aa: CASSGPGQGSNEQFF
cdr3_nt: TGTGCCAGCAGTGGTCCGGGACAGGGATCCAATGAGCAGTTCTTC

v_call: TRBV5-1
clone_size: .
d_call: .
j_call: TRBJ2-1
cdr3_aa: CASSLAGGLNEQFF
cdr3_nt: TGCGCCAGCAGCTTGGCCGGGGGTTTGAATGAGCAGTTCTTC

v_call: TRBV21-1
clone_size: .
d_call: .
j_call: TRBJ1-6
cdr3_aa: CASSNPWQGHCSPLHF
cdr3_nt: TGTGCCAGCAGCAACCCGTGGCAGGGACATTGCTCACCCCTCCACTTT

v_call: TRBV6-5
clone_size: .
d_call: TRBD2
j_call: TRBJ2-1
cdr3_aa: CASSYGTSGGFNEQFF
cdr3_nt: TGTGCCAGCAGTTACGGAACTAGCGGGGGGTTCAATGAGCAGTTCTTC

v_call: TRBV12-3/TRBV12-4
clone_size: .
d_call: .
j_call: TRBJ2-5
cdr3_aa: CASSNRDQETQYF
cdr3_nt: TGTGCCAGCAGTAACCGGGATCAAGAGACCCAGTACTTC

v_call: TRBV6-2/TRBV6-3
clone_size: .
d_call: TRBD2
j_call: TRBJ2-1
cdr3_aa: CASSTSGRTSSYNEQFF
cdr3_nt: TGTGCCAGCAGTACTAGCGGGAGGACCAGCTCCTACAATGAGCAGTTCTTC

v_call: TRBV28
clone_size: .
d_call: TRBD1
j_call: TRBJ1-2
cdr3_aa: CASTGDRFYGYTF
cdr3_nt: TGTGCCAGCACCGGGGACAGATTCTATGGCTACACCTTC

v_call: TRBV2
clone_size: few
d_call: .
j_call: TRBJ1-4
cdr3_aa: CASRPVGGGEKLFF
cdr3_nt: TGTGCCAGCAGGCCCGTTGGTGGGGGTGAAAAACTGTTTTTT

v_call: TRBV5-1
clone_size: .
d_call: TRBD1
j_call: TRBJ1-1
cdr3_aa: CASSLDRTGGTEAFF
cdr3_nt: TGCGCCAGCAGCTTGGATCGGACAGGGGGCACTGAAGCTTTCTTT

v_call: TRBV4-3
clone_size: .
d_call: .
j_call: TRBJ2-1
cdr3_aa: CASSQVPGWSDEQFF
cdr3_nt: TGCGCCAGCAGCCAAGTTCCGGGTTGGTCTGATGAGCAGTTCTTC

v_call: TRBV19
clone_size: .
d_call: TRBD1
j_call: TRBJ2-5
cdr3_aa: CASSIIGRQGSQTQYF
cdr3_nt: TGTGCCAGTAGTATTATTGGACGACAGGGCTCACAGACCCAGTACTTC

v_call: TRBV7-3
clone_size: .
d_call: TRBD2
j_call: TRBJ2-1
cdr3_aa: CASSSTGLGASGRGEQFF
cdr3_nt: TGTGCCAGCAGCTCGACGGGTTTGGGGGCGAGCGGGAGAGGGGAGCAGTTCTTC

v_call: TRBV5-1
clone_size: .
d_call: .
j_call: TRBJ1-1
cdr3_aa: CASTPDAAFF
cdr3_nt: TGCGCCAGCACACCTGACGCGGCTTTCTTT

v_call: TRBV14
clone_size: .
d_call: TRBD2
j_call: TRBJ2-7
cdr3_aa: CASSRLAGGRSGEQYF
cdr3_nt: TGTGCCAGCAGCAGACTAGCGGGGGGGCGGTCCGGCGAGCAGTACTTC

v_call: TRBV6-2/TRBV6-3
clone_size: .
d_call: .
j_call: TRBJ1-2
cdr3_aa: CASSWVGGGYTF
cdr3_nt: TGTGCCAGCAGTTGGGTAGGCGGAGGCTACACCTTC

v_call: TRBV7-9
clone_size: .
d_call: TRBD1
j_call: TRBJ1-1
cdr3_aa: CASRPGGTNTEAFF
cdr3_nt: TGTGCCAGCAGGCCAGGGGGGACGAACACTGAAGCTTTCTTT

v_call: TRBV19
clone_size: few
d_call: TRBD1
j_call: TRBJ1-5
cdr3_aa: CASRSRGQGYQPQHF
cdr3_nt: TGTGCCAGTAGATCGCGGGGACAGGGATATCAGCCCCAGCATTTT

v_call: TRBV5-1
clone_size: .
d_call: TRBD1
j_call: TRBJ2-2
cdr3_aa: CASSQTGTGGLNGELFF
cdr3_nt: TGCGCCAGCAGCCAAACCGGGACAGGGGGTTTGAACGGGGAGCTGTTTTTT

v_call: TRBV10-3
clone_size: .
d_call: .
j_call: TRBJ1-1
cdr3_aa: CAIRLTEMSTEAFF
cdr3_nt: TGTGCCATCAGACTGACAGAGATGAGCACTGAAGCTTTCTTT

v_call: TRBV10-3
clone_size: .
d_call: .
j_call: TRBJ2-5
cdr3_aa: CAISRDRAETQYF
cdr3_nt: TGTGCCATCAGCCGCGACAGAGCCGAGACCCAGTACTTC

v_call: TRBV4-1
clone_size: .
d_call: .
j_call: TRBJ1-4
cdr3_aa: CASSQVPRTTNEKLFF
cdr3_nt: TGCGCCAGCAGCCAAGTCCCCAGGACAACTAATGAAAAACTGTTTTTT

v_call: TRBV4-1
clone_size: .
d_call: .
j_call: TRBJ2-3
cdr3_aa: CASSRLTGSSVDTQYF
cdr3_nt: TGCGCCAGCAGCCGGCTGACAGGCTCCTCGGTTGATACGCAGTATTTT

v_call: TRBV24-1
clone_size: .
d_call: TRBD1
j_call: TRBJ1-1
cdr3_aa: CATSSPGTGVTEAFF
cdr3_nt: TGTGCCACCAGCTCACCCGGGACAGGGGTCACTGAAGCTTTCTTT